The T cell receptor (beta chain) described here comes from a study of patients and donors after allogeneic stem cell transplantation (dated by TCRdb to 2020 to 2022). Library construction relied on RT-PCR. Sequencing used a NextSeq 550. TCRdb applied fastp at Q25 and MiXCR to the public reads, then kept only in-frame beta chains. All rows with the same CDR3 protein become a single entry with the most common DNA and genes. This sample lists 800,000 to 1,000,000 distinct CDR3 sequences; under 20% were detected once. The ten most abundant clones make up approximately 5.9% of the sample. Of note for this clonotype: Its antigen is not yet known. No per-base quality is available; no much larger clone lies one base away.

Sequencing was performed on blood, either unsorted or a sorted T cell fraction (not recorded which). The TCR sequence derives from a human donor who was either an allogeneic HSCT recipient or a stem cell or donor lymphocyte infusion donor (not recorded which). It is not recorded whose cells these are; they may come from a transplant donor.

The CDR3 has the sequence CASSPLTSGEQYF. The nucleotides read TGTGCCAGCTCACCATTGACTAGCGGAGAGCAGTACTTC. Recombination joined TRBV18 with TRBJ2-7; a stretch of 9 junction bases matches TRBD2. Trimming leaves V shorter by 2 bases and J shorter by 7 bases, with the junction holding 3 bases beyond the gene matches. CDR3 length: 13 amino acids, cysteine to phenylalanine. The sequence is cut down to CDR3 DNA, 39 bases in frame from base 1. CDR1 and CDR2 are read off the germline V gene as KGHSH and LQKENI.